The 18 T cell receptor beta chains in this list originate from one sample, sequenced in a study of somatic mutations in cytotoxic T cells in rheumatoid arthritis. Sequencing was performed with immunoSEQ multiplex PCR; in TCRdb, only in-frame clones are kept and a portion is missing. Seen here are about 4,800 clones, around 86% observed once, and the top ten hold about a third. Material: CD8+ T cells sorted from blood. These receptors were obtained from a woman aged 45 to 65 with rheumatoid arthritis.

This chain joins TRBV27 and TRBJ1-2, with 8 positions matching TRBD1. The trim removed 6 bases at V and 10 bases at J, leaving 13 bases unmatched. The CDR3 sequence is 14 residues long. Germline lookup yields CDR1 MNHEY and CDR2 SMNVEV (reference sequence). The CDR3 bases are TGTGCCAGCAGGAACGTTGGGACAGGAGGAACCTACACCTTC. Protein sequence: CASRNVGTGGTYTF.

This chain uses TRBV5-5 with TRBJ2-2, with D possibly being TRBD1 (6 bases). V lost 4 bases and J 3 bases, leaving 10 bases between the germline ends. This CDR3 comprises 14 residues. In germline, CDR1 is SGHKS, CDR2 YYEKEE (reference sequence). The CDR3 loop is CASSPDSYTGELFF. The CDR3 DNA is TGTGCCAGCAGCCCGGACAGTTACACCGGGGAGCTGTTTTTT.

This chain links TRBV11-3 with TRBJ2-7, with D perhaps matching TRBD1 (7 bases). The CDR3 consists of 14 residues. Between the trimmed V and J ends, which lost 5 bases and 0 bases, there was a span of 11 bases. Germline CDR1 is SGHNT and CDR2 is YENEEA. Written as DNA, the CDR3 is TGTGCCAGCAGCGGAGGGACAGACTCCTACGAGCAGTACTTC. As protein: CASSGGTDSYEQYF.

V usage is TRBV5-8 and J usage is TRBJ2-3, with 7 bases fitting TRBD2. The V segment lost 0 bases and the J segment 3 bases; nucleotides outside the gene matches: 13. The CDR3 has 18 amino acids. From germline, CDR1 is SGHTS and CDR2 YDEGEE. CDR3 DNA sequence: TGTGCCAGCAGCTTGGGATTGGGAGGGTTTAGTACGACAGATACGCAGTATTTT. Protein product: CASSLGLGGFSTTDTQYF. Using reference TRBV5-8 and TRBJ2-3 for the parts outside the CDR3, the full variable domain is EAGVTQSPTHLIKTRGQQATLRCSPISGHTSVYWYQQALGLGLQFLLWYDEGEERNRGNFPPRFSGRQFPNYSSELNVNALELEDSALYLCASSLGLGGFSTTDTQYFGPGTRLTVL.

The CDR3: CASSALRARGEKLFF. DNA for the CDR3: TGTGCCAGCAGCGCCCTCAGGGCTAGGGGCGAAAAACTGTTTTTT. The rearrangement uses TRBV9 and TRBJ1-4, with D tentatively TRBD1 (5 bases). Trimming removed 3 bases at V and 8 bases at J, with 17 bases between. CDR3 length: 15 amino acids. Per the germline V gene, CDR1 is SGDLS and CDR2 is YYNGEE.

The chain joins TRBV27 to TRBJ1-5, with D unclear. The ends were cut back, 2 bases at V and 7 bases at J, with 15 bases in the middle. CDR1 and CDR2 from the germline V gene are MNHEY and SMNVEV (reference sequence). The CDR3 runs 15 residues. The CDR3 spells CASSLREGKGQPQHF. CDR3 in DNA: TGTGCCAGCAGTTTAAGGGAGGGAAAGGGACAGCCCCAGCATTTT.

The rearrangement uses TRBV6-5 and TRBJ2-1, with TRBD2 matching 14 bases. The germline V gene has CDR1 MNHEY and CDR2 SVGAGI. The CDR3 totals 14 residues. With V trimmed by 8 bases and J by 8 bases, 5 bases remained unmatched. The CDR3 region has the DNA TGTGCCAGCGAGGGGACTAGCGGGGGTGATGAGCAGTTCTTC. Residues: CASEGTSGGDEQFF.

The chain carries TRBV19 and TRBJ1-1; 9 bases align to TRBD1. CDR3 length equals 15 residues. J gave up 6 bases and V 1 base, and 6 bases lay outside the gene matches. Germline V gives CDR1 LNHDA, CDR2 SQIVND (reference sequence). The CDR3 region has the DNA TGTGCCAGTAGTATAGCGACAGGGGGAATCGCTGAAGCTTTCTTT. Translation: CASSIATGGIAEAFF.

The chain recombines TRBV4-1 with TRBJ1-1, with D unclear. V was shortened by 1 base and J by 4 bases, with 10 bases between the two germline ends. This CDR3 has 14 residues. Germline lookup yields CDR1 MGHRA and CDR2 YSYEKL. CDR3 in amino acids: CASSQGMLGTEAFF. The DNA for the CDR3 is TGCGCCAGCAGCCAAGGCATGCTCGGCACTGAAGCTTTCTTT.

In nucleotides, the CDR3 is TGTGCCAGCACCCACGGAGCAGAGACCTACGAGCAGTACTTC. Amino acids: CASTHGAETYEQYF. V is TRBV6-6 and J is TRBJ2-7; D is uncertain. The V gene's germline CDR1 is MNHNY and CDR2 SVGAGI (reference sequence). The CDR3 loop spans 14 amino acids. The V end lost 7 bases, the J end lost 2 bases, and 15 bases lay between the germline ends.

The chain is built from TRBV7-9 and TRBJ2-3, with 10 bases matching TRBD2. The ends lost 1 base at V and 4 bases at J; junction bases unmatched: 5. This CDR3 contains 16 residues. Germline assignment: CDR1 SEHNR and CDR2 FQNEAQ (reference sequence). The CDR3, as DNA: TGTGCCAGCAGCTTAGGTCCTAGCGGGGGACCAGATACGCAGTATTTT. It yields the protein CASSLGPSGGPDTQYF.

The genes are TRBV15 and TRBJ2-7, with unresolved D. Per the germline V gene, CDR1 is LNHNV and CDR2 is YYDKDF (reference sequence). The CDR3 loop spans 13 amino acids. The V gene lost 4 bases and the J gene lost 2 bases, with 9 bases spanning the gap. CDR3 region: CATSMKRAYEQYF. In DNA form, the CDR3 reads TGTGCCACCAGCATGAAACGCGCCTACGAGCAGTACTTC.

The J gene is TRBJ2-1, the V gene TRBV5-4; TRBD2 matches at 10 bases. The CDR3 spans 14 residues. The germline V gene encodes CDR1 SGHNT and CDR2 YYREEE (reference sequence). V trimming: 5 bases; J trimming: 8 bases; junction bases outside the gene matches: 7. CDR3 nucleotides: TGTGCCAGCAGACTAGCGGGGCCCCGCGATGAGCAGTTCTTC. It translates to CASRLAGPRDEQFF.

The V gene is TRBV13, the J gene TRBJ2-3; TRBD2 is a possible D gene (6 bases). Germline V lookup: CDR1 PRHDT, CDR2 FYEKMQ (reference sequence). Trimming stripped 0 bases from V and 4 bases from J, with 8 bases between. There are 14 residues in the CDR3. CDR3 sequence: CASSLGGGADTQYF. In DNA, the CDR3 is TGTGCCAGCAGCTTAGGGGGGGGTGCAGATACGCAGTATTTT. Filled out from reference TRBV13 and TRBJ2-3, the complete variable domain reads AAGVIQSPRHLIKEKRETATLKCYPIPRHDTVYWYQQGPGQDPQFLISFYEKMQSDKGSIPDRFSAQQFSDYHSELNMSSLELGDSALYFCASSLGGGADTQYFGPGTRLTVL.

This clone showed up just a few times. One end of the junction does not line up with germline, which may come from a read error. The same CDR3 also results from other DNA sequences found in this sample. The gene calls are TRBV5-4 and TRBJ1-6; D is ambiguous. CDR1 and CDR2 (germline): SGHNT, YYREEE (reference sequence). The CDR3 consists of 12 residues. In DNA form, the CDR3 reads TGCGCCAGCAGCTTGCTCAATTCACCCCTCCACTTT. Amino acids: CASSLLNSPLHF.

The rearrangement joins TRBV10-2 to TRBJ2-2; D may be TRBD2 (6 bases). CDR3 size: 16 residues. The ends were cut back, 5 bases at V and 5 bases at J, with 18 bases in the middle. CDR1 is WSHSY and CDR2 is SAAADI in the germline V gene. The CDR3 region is CASSISFFGGTGELFF. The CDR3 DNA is TGCGCCAGCAGTATTTCGTTTTTTGGGGGGACCGGGGAGCTGTTTTTT.

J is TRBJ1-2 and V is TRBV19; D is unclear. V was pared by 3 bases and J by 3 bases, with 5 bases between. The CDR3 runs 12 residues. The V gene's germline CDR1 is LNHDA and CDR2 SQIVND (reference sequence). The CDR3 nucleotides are TGTGCCAGTAGTATCGGTGACTATGGCTACACCTTC. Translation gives CASSIGDYGYTF. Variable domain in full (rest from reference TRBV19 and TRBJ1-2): DGGITQSPKYLFRKEGQNVTLSCEQNLNHDAMYWYRQDPGQGLRLIYYSQIVNDFQKGDIAEGYSVSREKKESFPLTVTSAQKNPTAFYLCASSIGDYGYTFGSGTRLTVV.

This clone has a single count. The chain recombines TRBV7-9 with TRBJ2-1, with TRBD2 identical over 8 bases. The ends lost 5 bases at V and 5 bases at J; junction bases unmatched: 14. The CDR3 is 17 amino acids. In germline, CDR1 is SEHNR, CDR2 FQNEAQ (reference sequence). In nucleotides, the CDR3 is TGTGCCAGCAGCCCCAGGGTAGCGGGGCTCCCCAACAATGAGCAGTTCTTC. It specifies CASSPRVAGLPNNEQFF.